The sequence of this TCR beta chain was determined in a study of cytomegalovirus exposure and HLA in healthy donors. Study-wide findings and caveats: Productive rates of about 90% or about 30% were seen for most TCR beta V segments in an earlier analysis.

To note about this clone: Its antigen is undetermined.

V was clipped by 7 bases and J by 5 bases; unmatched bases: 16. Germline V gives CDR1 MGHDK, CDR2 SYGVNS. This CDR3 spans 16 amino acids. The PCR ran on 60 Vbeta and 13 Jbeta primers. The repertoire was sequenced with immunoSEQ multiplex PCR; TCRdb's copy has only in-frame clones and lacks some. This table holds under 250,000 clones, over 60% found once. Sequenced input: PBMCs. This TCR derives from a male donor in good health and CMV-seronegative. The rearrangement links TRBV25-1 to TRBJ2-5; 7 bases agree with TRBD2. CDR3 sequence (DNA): TGTGCCAGCACCGAAGCAGAACTAGCGAACTTGGAGACCCAGTACTTC. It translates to CASTEAELANLETQYF.